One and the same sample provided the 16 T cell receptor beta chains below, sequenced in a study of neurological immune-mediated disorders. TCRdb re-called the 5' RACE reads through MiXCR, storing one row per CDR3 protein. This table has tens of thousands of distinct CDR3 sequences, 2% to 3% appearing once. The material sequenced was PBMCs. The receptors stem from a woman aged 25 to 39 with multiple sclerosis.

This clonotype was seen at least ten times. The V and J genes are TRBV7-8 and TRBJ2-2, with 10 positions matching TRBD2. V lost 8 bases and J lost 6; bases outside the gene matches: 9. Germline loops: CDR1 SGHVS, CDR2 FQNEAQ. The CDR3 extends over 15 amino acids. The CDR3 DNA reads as TGTGCCAGCGGACTAGCGGAAAGTCATGCCGGGGAGCTGTTTTTT. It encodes CASGLAESHAGELFF.

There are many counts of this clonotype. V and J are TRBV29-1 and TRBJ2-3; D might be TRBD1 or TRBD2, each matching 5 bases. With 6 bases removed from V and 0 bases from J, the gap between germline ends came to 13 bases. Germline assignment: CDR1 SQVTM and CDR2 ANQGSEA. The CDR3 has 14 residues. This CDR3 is CSVPSGTSTDTQYF. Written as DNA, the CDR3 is TGCAGCGTCCCCTCCGGGACCAGCACAGATACGCAGTATTTT.

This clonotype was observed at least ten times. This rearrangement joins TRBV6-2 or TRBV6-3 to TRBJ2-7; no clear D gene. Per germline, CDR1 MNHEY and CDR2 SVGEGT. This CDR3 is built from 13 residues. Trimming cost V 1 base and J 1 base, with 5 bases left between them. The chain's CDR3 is CASSYYGSYEQYF. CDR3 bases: TGTGCCAGCAGTTACTATGGGTCCTACGAGCAGTACTTC.

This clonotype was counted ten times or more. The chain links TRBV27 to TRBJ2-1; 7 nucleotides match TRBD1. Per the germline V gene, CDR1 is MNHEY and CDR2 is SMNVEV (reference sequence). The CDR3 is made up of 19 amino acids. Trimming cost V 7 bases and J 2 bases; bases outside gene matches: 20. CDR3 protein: CASTPWRTGQTTPYNEQFF. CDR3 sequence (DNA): TGTGCCAGCACTCCCTGGAGGACAGGACAAACGACTCCCTACAATGAGCAGTTCTTC.

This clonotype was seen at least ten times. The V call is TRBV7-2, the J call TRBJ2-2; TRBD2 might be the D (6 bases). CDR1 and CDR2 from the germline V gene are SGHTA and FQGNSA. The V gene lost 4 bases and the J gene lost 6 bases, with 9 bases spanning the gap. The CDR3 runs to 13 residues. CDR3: CASSSWEAGELFF. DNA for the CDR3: TGTGCCAGCAGCTCCTGGGAGGCCGGGGAGCTGTTTTTT. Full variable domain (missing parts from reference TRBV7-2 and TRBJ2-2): GAGVSQSPSNKVTEKGKDVELRCDPISGHTALYWYRQSLGQGLEFLIYFQGNSAPDKSGLPSDRFSAERTGGSVSTLTIQRTQQEDSAVYLCASSSWEAGELFFGEGSRLTVL.

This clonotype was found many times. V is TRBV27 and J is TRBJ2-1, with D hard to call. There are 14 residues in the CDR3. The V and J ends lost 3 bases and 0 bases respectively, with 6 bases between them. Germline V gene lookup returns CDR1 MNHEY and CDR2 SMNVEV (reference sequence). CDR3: CASSFLSSYNEQFF. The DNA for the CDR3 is TGTGCCAGCAGTTTCTTGAGCTCCTACAATGAGCAGTTCTTC.

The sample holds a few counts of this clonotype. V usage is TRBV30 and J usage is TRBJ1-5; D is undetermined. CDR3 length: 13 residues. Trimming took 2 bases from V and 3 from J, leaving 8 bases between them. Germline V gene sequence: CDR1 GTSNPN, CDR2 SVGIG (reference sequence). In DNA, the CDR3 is TGTGCCTGGAGTCGGGAGTACAATCAGCCCCAGCATTTT. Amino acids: CAWSREYNQPQHF.

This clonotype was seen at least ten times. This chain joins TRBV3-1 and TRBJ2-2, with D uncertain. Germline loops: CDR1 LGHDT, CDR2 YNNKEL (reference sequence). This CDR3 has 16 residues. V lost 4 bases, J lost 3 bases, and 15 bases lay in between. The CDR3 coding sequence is TGTGCCAGCAGCCGAGTTAGTGGCCGGCACACCGGGGAGCTGTTTTTT. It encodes CASSRVSGRHTGELFF.

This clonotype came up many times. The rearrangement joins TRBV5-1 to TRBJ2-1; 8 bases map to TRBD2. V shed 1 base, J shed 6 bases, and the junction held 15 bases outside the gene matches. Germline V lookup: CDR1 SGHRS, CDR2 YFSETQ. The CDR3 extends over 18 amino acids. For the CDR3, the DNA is TGCGCCAGCAGCTTGTCCGTGTCGGTAGCGGGGACCATCAATGAGCAGTTCTTC. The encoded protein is CASSLSVSVAGTINEQFF. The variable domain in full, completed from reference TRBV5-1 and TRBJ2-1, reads KAGVTQTPRYLIKTRGQQVTLSCSPISGHRSVSWYQQTPGQGLQFLFEYFSETQRNKGNFPGRFSGRQFSNSRSEMNVSTLELGDSALYLCASSLSVSVAGTINEQFFGPGTRLTVL.

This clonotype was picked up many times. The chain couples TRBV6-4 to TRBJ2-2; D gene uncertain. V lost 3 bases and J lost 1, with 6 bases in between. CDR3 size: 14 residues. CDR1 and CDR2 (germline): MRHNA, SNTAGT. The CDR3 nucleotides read TGTGCCAGCAGTGATGGGCAGAACACCGGGGAGCTGTTTTTT. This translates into CASSDGQNTGELFF.

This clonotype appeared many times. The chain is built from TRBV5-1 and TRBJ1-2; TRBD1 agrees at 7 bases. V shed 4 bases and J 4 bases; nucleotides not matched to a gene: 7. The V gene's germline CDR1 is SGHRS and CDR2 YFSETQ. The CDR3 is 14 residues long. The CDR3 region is CASSEPGQTYGYTF. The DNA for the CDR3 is TGCGCCAGCAGCGAACCGGGACAGACCTATGGCTACACCTTC.

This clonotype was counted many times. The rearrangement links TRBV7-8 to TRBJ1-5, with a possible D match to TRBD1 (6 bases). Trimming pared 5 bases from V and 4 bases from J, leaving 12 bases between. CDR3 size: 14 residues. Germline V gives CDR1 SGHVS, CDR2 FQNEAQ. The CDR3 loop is CASSANRENQPQHF. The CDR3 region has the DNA TGTGCCAGCAGCGCAAACAGGGAAAATCAGCCCCAGCATTTT.

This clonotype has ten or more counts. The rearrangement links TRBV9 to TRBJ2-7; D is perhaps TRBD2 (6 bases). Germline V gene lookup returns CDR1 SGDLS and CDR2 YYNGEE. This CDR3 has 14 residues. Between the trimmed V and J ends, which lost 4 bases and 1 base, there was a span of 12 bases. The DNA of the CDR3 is TGTGCCAGCAGCCTGGGACTGTTGTCCTACGAGCAGTACTTC. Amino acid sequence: CASSLGLLSYEQYF.

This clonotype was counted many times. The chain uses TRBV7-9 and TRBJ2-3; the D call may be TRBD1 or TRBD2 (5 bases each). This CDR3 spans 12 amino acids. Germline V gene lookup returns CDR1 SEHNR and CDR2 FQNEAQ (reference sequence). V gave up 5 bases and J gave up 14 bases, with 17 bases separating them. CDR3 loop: CASSVPGPLSYF. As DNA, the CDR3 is TGTGCCAGCAGCGTACCGGGACCTCTTTCGTATTTT.

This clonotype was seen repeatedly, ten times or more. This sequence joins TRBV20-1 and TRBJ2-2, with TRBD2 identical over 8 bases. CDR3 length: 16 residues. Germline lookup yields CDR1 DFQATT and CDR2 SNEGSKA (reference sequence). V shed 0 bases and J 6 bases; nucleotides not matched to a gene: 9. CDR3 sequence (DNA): TGCAGTGCTAGAGATCTGGAAGCGGGAGACCCCGGGGAGCTGTTTTTT. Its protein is CSARDLEAGDPGELFF.

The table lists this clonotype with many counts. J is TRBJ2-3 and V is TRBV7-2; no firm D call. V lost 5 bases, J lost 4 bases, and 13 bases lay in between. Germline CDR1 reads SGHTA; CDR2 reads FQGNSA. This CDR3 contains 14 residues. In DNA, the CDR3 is TGTGCCAGCAGCCACAGACCCGACGCAGATACGCAGTATTTT. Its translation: CASSHRPDADTQYF.